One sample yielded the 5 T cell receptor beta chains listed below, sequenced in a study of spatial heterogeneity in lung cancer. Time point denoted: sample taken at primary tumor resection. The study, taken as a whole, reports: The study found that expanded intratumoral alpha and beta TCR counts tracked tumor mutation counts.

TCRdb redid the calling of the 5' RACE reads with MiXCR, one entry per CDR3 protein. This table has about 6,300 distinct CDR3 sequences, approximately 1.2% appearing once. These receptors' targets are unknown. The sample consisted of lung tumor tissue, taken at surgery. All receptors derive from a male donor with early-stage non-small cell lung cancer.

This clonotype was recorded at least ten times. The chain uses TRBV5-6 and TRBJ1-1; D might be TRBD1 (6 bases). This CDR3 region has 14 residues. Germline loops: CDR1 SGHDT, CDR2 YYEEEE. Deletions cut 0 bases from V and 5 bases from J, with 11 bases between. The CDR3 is CASSLGGHSTEAFF. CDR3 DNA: TGTGCCAGCAGCTTGGGGGGACACTCGACTGAAGCTTTCTTT.

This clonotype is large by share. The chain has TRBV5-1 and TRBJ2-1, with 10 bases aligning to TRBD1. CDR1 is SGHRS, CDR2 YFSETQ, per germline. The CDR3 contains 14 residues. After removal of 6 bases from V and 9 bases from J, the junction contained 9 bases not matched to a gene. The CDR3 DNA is TGCGCCAGCACCCTCTGGGACAGGGGTAGTGAGCAGTTCTTC. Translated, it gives CASTLWDRGSEQFF.

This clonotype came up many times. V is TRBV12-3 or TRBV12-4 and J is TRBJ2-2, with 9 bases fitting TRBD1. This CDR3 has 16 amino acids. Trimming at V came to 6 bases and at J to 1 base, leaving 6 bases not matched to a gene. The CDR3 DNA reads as TGTGCCAGCAGCTTGACAGGGGGTTTGAACACCGGGGAGCTGTTTTTT. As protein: CASSLTGGLNTGELFF.

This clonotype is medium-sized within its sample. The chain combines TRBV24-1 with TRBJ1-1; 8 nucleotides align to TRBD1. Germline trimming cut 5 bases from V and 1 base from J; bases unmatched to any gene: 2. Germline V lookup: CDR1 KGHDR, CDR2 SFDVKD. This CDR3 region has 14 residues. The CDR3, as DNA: TGTGCCACCAGTGGTGGGACAGGGAACACTGAAGCTTTCTTT. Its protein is CATSGGTGNTEAFF.

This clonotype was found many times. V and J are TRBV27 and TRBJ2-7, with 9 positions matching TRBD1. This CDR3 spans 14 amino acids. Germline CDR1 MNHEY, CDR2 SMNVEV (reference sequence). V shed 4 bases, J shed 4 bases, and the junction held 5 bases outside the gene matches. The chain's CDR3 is CASSSTGGMYEQYF. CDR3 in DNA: TGTGCCAGCAGTTCCACAGGGGGCATGTACGAGCAGTACTTC.